A selection of T cell receptor beta chains follows, all from one sample in a study of vaccination effects on CD4 cells after COVID-19. Sequencing used immunoSEQ multiplex PCR; TCRdb keeps in-frame clones, though not all of them. Of 70,000 or so clones in the sample, about four fifths were seen once. These receptors have no identified antigens. Sequencing used CD4+ T cells from PBMCs cultured with HCoV-NL63 spike peptides, obtained before COVID-19 vaccination. The receptors were sampled from a human donor who received a COVID-19 vaccine. Both conserved end residues are part of each CDR3. Each record gives: J gene, D gene, CDR3 length, V gene, clone size, CDR3 DNA, CDR3 protein. A D gene is named only where the DNA matches it firmly. Clone sizes are given selectively: once, few, many, or a class where the clone is expanded.

>TRBJ2-3|TRBD2|18|TRBV2|-
TGTGCCAGCAGTGACCCCATACTAGCGGGGGTCACCACAGATACGCAGTATTTT
CASSDPILAGVTTDTQYF
>TRBJ1-2|TRBD1|13|TRBV27|once
TGTGCCAGCAGTTCGGGACAGTACTATGGCTACACCTTC
CASSSGQYYGYTF
>TRBJ2-1|TRBD2|16|TRBV30|-
TGTGCCTGGAGTGCCCTTGGTATAGCGGGGGGCGGGGAGCAGTTCTTC
CAWSALGIAGGGEQFF
>TRBJ1-1|TRBD1|18|TRBV18|once
TGTGCCAGCTCACCACGTAGACAGGGGGAGACGGGGAACACTGAAGCTTTCTTT
CASSPRRQGETGNTEAFF
>TRBJ2-2|-|14|TRBV3-1/TRBV3-2|-
TGTGCCAGCACCCGGGTCCAAGGGACCGGGGAGCTGTTTTTT
CASTRVQGTGELFF
>TRBJ2-2|TRBD1|18|TRBV5-1|-
TGCGCCAGCAGCTCAAAATTACAGGGGAACGCGAACACCGGGGAGCTGTTTTTT
CASSSKLQGNANTGELFF
>TRBJ2-3|-|12|TRBV18|-
TGTGCCAGCTCACCACGGTCAGATACGCAGTATTTT
CASSPRSDTQYF
>TRBJ1-4|TRBD1|14|TRBV5-1|-
TGCGCCAGCAGCTTGGACAGGGGATACGAAAAACTGTTTTTT
CASSLDRGYEKLFF
>TRBJ2-2|-|16|TRBV11-2|once
TGTGCCAGCAGCTTCCTTTGGCCTGTGGGGACCGGGGAGCTGTTTTTT
CASSFLWPVGTGELFF
>TRBJ2-3|TRBD2|16|TRBV18|-
TGTGCCAGCTCACCGGTCTCTAGCGGGGGGCTAGATACGCAGTATTTT
CASSPVSSGGLDTQYF
>TRBJ1-4|-|14|TRBV2|-
TGTGCCAGCAGTGTACTCCCCTGGGGGGGAAAACTGTTTTTT
CASSVLPWGGKLFF
>TRBJ1-5|-|15|TRBV28|-
TGTGCCAGCAGTTCCCTCGCCGCCGGAGACCAGCCCCAGCATTTT
CASSSLAAGDQPQHF
>TRBJ1-4|-|14|TRBV30|once
TGTGCCTGGAGGAGGGGAACCGACGGGGAAAAACTGTTTTTT
CAWRRGTDGEKLFF
>TRBJ1-5|-|20|TRBV12-5|-
TGTGCTAGTGGTTTGATCTTAGGGGCTTCCTACCCTTATAGCAATCAGCCCCAGCATTTT
CASGLILGASYPYSNQPQHF
>TRBJ2-1|-|14|TRBV2|-
TGTGCCAGTGACGGCGGGGTCTCCTACAATGAGCAGTTCTTC
CASDGGVSYNEQFF
>TRBJ1-6|TRBD1|13|TRBV6-5|-
TGTGCCAGCTATACAGGGGAGGGCTCACCCCTCCACTTT
CASYTGEGSPLHF